These 15 T cell receptor beta chains originate from one sample sequenced in a study of identical twins. Via MiXCR, TCRdb re-called the 5' RACE reads, giving one row per CDR3 protein. The table lists about 200,000 distinct CDR3 sequences, around 15% of them singletons. These data are also associated with another study on T cells expressing NK-cell markers.

Sequenced: CD8+ T cells sorted from blood. The receptors come from a woman under 30 in good health.

V and J are TRBV20-1 and TRBJ2-2, with 8 bases fitting TRBD2. Germline CDR1 DFQATT, CDR2 SNEGSKA (reference sequence). The trim removed 3 bases at V and 5 bases at J, leaving 2 bases unmatched. The CDR3 is 13 amino acids. CDR3 loop: CSASGGATGELFF. In DNA, the CDR3 is TGCAGTGCTAGCGGGGGGGCGACCGGGGAGCTGTTTTTT.

The chain couples TRBV29-1 to TRBJ2-1; 7 bases match TRBD1. The ends lost 7 bases at V and 6 bases at J; junction bases unmatched: 12. CDR3 length: 14 residues. Germline V lookup: CDR1 SQVTM, CDR2 ANQGSEA. CDR3 coding DNA: TGCAGCGCTGAGCTGACAGGGTCGGGCAATGAGCAGTTCTTC. Protein product: CSAELTGSGNEQFF.

There are a few counts of this clonotype. The chain joins TRBV3-1 to TRBJ1-1, with D maybe TRBD1 (5 bases). This CDR3 has 15 residues. CDR1 LGHDT and CDR2 YNNKEL come from the germline V gene (reference sequence). Trimming removed 4 bases from V and 0 bases from J, with 12 bases in between. In nucleotides, the CDR3 is TGTGCCAGCAGCCCACTAGGGACGGTGAACACTGAAGCTTTCTTT. Its translation is CASSPLGTVNTEAFF.

This clonotype was seen just once. This sequence joins TRBV11-2 and TRBJ2-7; D may be TRBD2 (8 bases). The CDR3 is 17 residues long. The V and J ends lost 5 bases and 5 bases respectively, with 25 bases between them. The germline CDR1 and CDR2 sequences are SGHAT and FQNNGV. The CDR3: CASSPGGGGQRENEQYF. In DNA form, the CDR3 reads TGTGCCAGCAGCCCCGGAGGGGGCGGGCAGCGGGAGAACGAGCAGTACTTC. Complete variable domain (other parts from reference TRBV11-2 and TRBJ2-7): EAGVAQSPRYKIIEKRQSVAFWCNPISGHATLYWYQQILGQGPKLLIQFQNNGVVDDSQLPKDRFSAERLKGVDSTLKIQPAKLEDSAVYLCASSPGGGGQRENEQYFGPGTRLTVT.

The V gene is TRBV21-1, the J gene TRBJ2-1; the tabulated D call, TRBD2, remains unverified against the DNA. TRBV21-1 is classified as a pseudogene. The CDR3 runs 15 residues. CDR3 region: CASSIPRGRRNEQFF. DNA of the CDR3: TGTGCCAGCAGCATTCCACGAGGGAGGCGGAATGAGCAGTTCTTC.

This clonotype has a handful of counts. The chain recombines TRBV6-1 with TRBJ2-7; D possibly corresponds to TRBD2 (5 bases). Germline CDR1 reads MNHNS; CDR2 reads SASEGT. Trimming pared 6 bases from V and 2 bases from J, leaving 17 bases between. This CDR3 region has 15 residues. CDR3 amino acids: CASRLTVSTTYEQYF. As DNA, the CDR3 is TGTGCCAGCAGACTTACGGTATCGACTACCTACGAGCAGTACTTC.

This clonotype was detected only a few times. The chain is built from TRBV4-1 and TRBJ2-3; D is unclear. This CDR3 contains 13 residues. Trimming shortened V by 0 bases and J by 4 bases, and 5 bases separated the two germline ends. Germline CDR1 reads MGHRA; CDR2 reads YSYEKL. CDR3 region: CASSQDRSDTQYF. For the CDR3, the DNA is TGCGCCAGCAGCCAAGATCGGTCAGATACGCAGTATTTT.

V and J are TRBV9 and TRBJ2-1; the match to TRBD2 covers 7 bases. The CDR3 is made up of 14 amino acids. V trimming: 3 bases; J trimming: 8 bases; junction bases outside the gene matches: 8. The germline V gene has CDR1 SGDLS and CDR2 YYNGEE. The CDR3 loop is CASSAGGRVDEQFF. The CDR3 nucleotides are TGTGCCAGCAGCGCTGGAGGGAGGGTGGATGAGCAGTTCTTC. Looking up the rest from reference TRBV9 and TRBJ2-1 gives the full variable domain: DSGVTQTPKHLITATGQRVTLRCSPRSGDLSVYWYQQSLDQGLQFLIQYYNGEERAKGNILERFSAQQFPDLHSELNLSSLELGDSALYFCASSAGGRVDEQFFGPGTRLTVL.

This clonotype was seen a few times. The chain uses TRBV20-1 and TRBJ1-1; no clear D. Looked up from germline, CDR1 is DFQATT and CDR2 is SNEGSKA (reference sequence). The CDR3 is 14 amino acids. V was trimmed by 0 bases and J by 5 bases, leaving 13 bases between them. CDR3 sequence (DNA): TGCAGTGCTAGAGATCTAATGGTATCGACTGAAGCTTTCTTT. As protein: CSARDLMVSTEAFF.

This clonotype was seen a single time. A read error may produce the germline difference seen at one junction end. This chain connects TRBV7-9 to TRBJ2-5; no firm D call. The germline V gene has CDR1 SEHNR and CDR2 FQNEAQ (reference sequence). The CDR3 is 15 amino acids. CDR3 nucleotide sequence: TGTGCCAGCAGCCTCTTCGCAGGACCAAGAGAGGCCCAGTACTTC. It translates to CASSLFAGPREAQYF.

This clonotype appeared many times. The J gene is TRBJ2-6, the V gene TRBV15; TRBD2 might be the D (5 bases). The CDR3 length is 14 residues. The V end lost 7 bases, the J end lost 3 bases, and 10 bases lay between the germline ends. CDR1 is LNHNV and CDR2 is YYDKDF in the germline V gene (reference sequence). CDR3 coding DNA: TGTGCCACCACGAACGGGGTTGGGGCCAACGTCCTGACTTTC. Protein: CATTNGVGANVLTF.

The CDR3 DNA reads as TGTGCCATCAGTCCAGGGTGGGACACTGAAGCTTTCTTT. This codes for CAISPGWDTEAFF. The gene calls are TRBV10-3 and TRBJ1-1, with D possibly TRBD1 on 5 matching bases. CDR3 length: 13 amino acids. Trimming shortened V by 5 bases and J by 3 bases, and 10 bases separated the two germline ends. Germline V gene data show CDR1 as ENHRY and CDR2 as SYGVKD.

V usage is TRBV27 and J usage is TRBJ2-1; D is unclear. CDR3 size: 17 residues. With 0 bases removed from V and 4 bases from J, the gap between germline ends came to 16 bases. Germline CDR1 MNHEY, CDR2 SMNVEV (reference sequence). CDR3 coding DNA: TGTGCCAGCAGTTTATCGTCAGGCTTACGACGGTACAATGAGCAGTTCTTC. This codes for CASSLSSGLRRYNEQFF.

V and J are TRBV7-9 and TRBJ2-7; a possible D gene is TRBD1 (6 bases). CDR3 length equals 14 residues. Per the germline V gene, CDR1 is SEHNR and CDR2 is FQNEAQ (reference sequence). V was cut by 2 bases and J by 7 bases, with 15 bases left in between. CDR3 residues: CASSLLTGLEEQYF. The CDR3 coding sequence is TGTGCCAGCAGCTTATTGACAGGCCTGGAGGAGCAGTACTTC.

The chain uses TRBV3-1 and TRBJ2-5; TRBD2 agrees at 8 bases. V shed 1 base, J shed 1 base, and the junction held 8 bases outside the gene matches. CDR1 is LGHDT and CDR2 is YNNKEL in the germline V gene (reference sequence). This CDR3 has 17 amino acids. CDR3 DNA sequence: TGTGCCAGCAGCCAAGGGGCCCTAGCGGGTCGCCAAGAGACCCAGTACTTC. This encodes CASSQGALAGRQETQYF.